The rows below give T cell receptor beta chains drawn from one sample of a study of CXCR3-negative and CXCR3-positive naive CD8 T cells. TCRdb re-called the 5' RACE reads and shows each CDR3 protein once, DNA omitted. The sample has 130,000 or so distinct CDR3 sequences. The specimen sequenced was naive CXCR3- CD8+ T cells from blood. The source is a human donor in good health. Some clones in this sample may be carry-over from other donors' samples. Both conserved end residues are part of each CDR3. Size is omitted from some rows. Given values are once, few, many or a class for expanded clones.

CDR3 protein: CSVEPGTPAHEQFF
V gene: TRBV29-1
clone size: NA
J gene: TRBJ2-1

CDR3 protein: CASSYSGGRESYEQYF
V gene: TRBV7-6
clone size: NA
J gene: TRBJ2-7

CDR3 protein: CASSLGRGGARSYNEQFF
V gene: TRBV12-3/TRBV12-4
clone size: NA
J gene: TRBJ2-1

CDR3 protein: CASTKSSGVTDTQYF
V gene: TRBV7-6
clone size: NA
J gene: TRBJ2-3

CDR3 protein: CASSLEGSGTSTDTQYF
V gene: TRBV11-2
clone size: NA
J gene: TRBJ2-3

CDR3 protein: CASSDQGYQETQYF
V gene: TRBV6-2/TRBV6-3
clone size: NA
J gene: TRBJ2-5

CDR3 protein: CASSLATNTGELFF
V gene: TRBV7-2
clone size: NA
J gene: TRBJ2-2

CDR3 protein: CASSVDVRTGSYEQYF
V gene: TRBV5-1
clone size: NA
J gene: TRBJ2-7

CDR3 protein: CSVEEADRGSSYEQYF
V gene: TRBV29-1
clone size: NA
J gene: TRBJ2-7

CDR3 protein: CASSEGGSGNTIYF
V gene: TRBV7-3
clone size: NA
J gene: TRBJ1-3

CDR3 protein: CASSPTGTYEQYF
V gene: TRBV11-3
clone size: medium-sized
J gene: TRBJ2-7

CDR3 protein: CAWSVVGGAEKAFF
V gene: TRBV30
clone size: NA
J gene: TRBJ1-1

CDR3 protein: CAWSGGGDQPQHF
V gene: TRBV30
clone size: NA
J gene: TRBJ1-5

CDR3 protein: CASAYGGNYGYTF
V gene: TRBV27
clone size: NA
J gene: TRBJ1-2

CDR3 protein: CASSVDRETQYF
V gene: TRBV9
clone size: NA
J gene: TRBJ2-5

CDR3 protein: CASSYRRTTSSYEQYF
V gene: TRBV6-6
clone size: NA
J gene: TRBJ2-7

CDR3 protein: CASSAGQFYEQYF
V gene: TRBV7-6
clone size: NA
J gene: TRBJ2-7

CDR3 protein: CASSWAVYSNQPQHF
V gene: TRBV23-1
clone size: NA
J gene: TRBJ1-5

CDR3 protein: CASRVVSPVYEQYF
V gene: TRBV28
clone size: NA
J gene: TRBJ2-7

CDR3 protein: CASSPSDRVVQETQYF
V gene: TRBV6-5
clone size: NA
J gene: TRBJ2-5

CDR3 protein: CASSPRGQDYARGTDTQYF
V gene: TRBV5-1
clone size: NA
J gene: TRBJ2-3

CDR3 protein: CASSLNGADGYTF
V gene: TRBV5-1
clone size: NA
J gene: TRBJ1-2

CDR3 protein: CASSQEGGSSYEQYF
V gene: TRBV4-3
clone size: NA
J gene: TRBJ2-7

CDR3 protein: CASSVGVRQPQYF
V gene: TRBV9
clone size: NA
J gene: TRBJ2-3

CDR3 protein: CASSSPPGHVYEQYF
V gene: TRBV5-4
clone size: NA
J gene: TRBJ2-7

CDR3 protein: CASSIAGGSGEQFF
V gene: TRBV12-3/TRBV12-4
clone size: NA
J gene: TRBJ2-1

CDR3 protein: CASSFGWTASKYGYTF
V gene: TRBV28
clone size: NA
J gene: TRBJ1-2

CDR3 protein: CASSQDPLTANYGYTF
V gene: TRBV4-1
clone size: NA
J gene: TRBJ1-2

CDR3 protein: CASSLGQGEGNEQFF
V gene: TRBV28
clone size: NA
J gene: TRBJ2-1

CDR3 protein: CASSQSSADTQYF
V gene: TRBV14
clone size: NA
J gene: TRBJ2-3

CDR3 protein: CASSLDGFSGANVLTF
V gene: TRBV5-6
clone size: NA
J gene: TRBJ2-6

CDR3 protein: CSVVVRGLNEQYF
V gene: TRBV29-1
clone size: NA
J gene: TRBJ2-7

CDR3 protein: CASSDFTGDNEQFF
V gene: TRBV6-1
clone size: NA
J gene: TRBJ2-1

CDR3 protein: CSVEGESGGINEQFF
V gene: TRBV29-1
clone size: NA
J gene: TRBJ2-1

CDR3 protein: CASSLFETSGSYEQYF
V gene: TRBV21-1
clone size: NA
J gene: TRBJ2-7

CDR3 protein: CASSQVAATEAFF
V gene: TRBV4-1
clone size: NA
J gene: TRBJ1-1

CDR3 protein: CASSQTMNTEAFF
V gene: TRBV4-1
clone size: NA
J gene: TRBJ1-1

CDR3 protein: CASSQASRGRREKLFF
V gene: TRBV3-1
clone size: NA
J gene: TRBJ1-4

CDR3 protein: CSASSTNTEAFF
V gene: TRBV20-1
clone size: NA
J gene: TRBJ1-1

CDR3 protein: CASSQDETNSGNTIYF
V gene: TRBV4-1
clone size: NA
J gene: TRBJ1-3

CDR3 protein: CASSDTSGKPYEQYF
V gene: TRBV5-4
clone size: NA
J gene: TRBJ2-7

CDR3 protein: CATREGLLETQYF
V gene: TRBV15
clone size: NA
J gene: TRBJ2-5

CDR3 protein: CASSIPQKASDTQYF
V gene: TRBV7-2
clone size: NA
J gene: TRBJ2-3

CDR3 protein: CASSPAASLAVF
V gene: TRBV5-6
clone size: NA
J gene: TRBJ2-1

CDR3 protein: CASGQPNQPQHF
V gene: TRBV7-6
clone size: NA
J gene: TRBJ1-5

CDR3 protein: CASSPNLGYEQYF
V gene: TRBV12-3/TRBV12-4
clone size: NA
J gene: TRBJ2-7

CDR3 protein: CASSFLGGLEPQHF
V gene: TRBV19
clone size: NA
J gene: TRBJ1-5

CDR3 protein: CASRQSYNEQFF
V gene: TRBV19
clone size: NA
J gene: TRBJ2-1

CDR3 protein: CSARLPSSYEQYF
V gene: TRBV20-1
clone size: NA
J gene: TRBJ2-7

CDR3 protein: CSARGLADYNEQFF
V gene: TRBV20-1
clone size: NA
J gene: TRBJ2-1

CDR3 protein: CASSGGLGRDNEQFF
V gene: TRBV5-6
clone size: NA
J gene: TRBJ2-1

CDR3 protein: CASSLGQVEQFF
V gene: TRBV11-2
clone size: NA
J gene: TRBJ2-1